These T cell receptor beta chains were read from a single sample in a study of blood T cell repertoires in COVID-19. Data came from immunoSEQ multiplex PCR; TCRdb stores just in-frame clones and leaves some out. The sample includes roughly 210,000 clones, about nine tenths seen only once; the top ten take about 1.7%. Sequencing was carried out using peripheral blood. These receptors all stem from a man between 65 and 85 years old with acute or convalescent COVID-19. The CDR3 runs from the conserved cysteine through the conserved F or W. A D gene is named only where the DNA matches it firmly. Only some rows state a clone size, as once, few, many or a class for expanded clones.

CDR3nt: TGTGCCAGCAGCTTTAGCGGGGGGGAGACAGATACGCAGTATTTT; CDR3aa: CASSFSGGETDTQYF; abundance: NA; j_gene: TRBJ2-3; v_gene: TRBV7-3; d_gene: TRBD2
CDR3nt: TGTGCCAGCAGCGTCACAGGGGGGCACACCGGGGAGCTGTTTTTT; CDR3aa: CASSVTGGHTGELFF; abundance: NA; j_gene: TRBJ2-2; v_gene: TRBV9; d_gene: TRBD1
CDR3nt: TGTGCCAGCAGCCAAGGGACAGCTGGAAACACCATATATTTT; CDR3aa: CASSQGTAGNTIYF; abundance: NA; j_gene: TRBJ1-3; v_gene: TRBV3-1/TRBV3-2; d_gene: NA
CDR3nt: TGCGCCAGCAGCTTGGCCCGGGTCAATGAGCAGTTCTTC; CDR3aa: CASSLARVNEQFF; abundance: NA; j_gene: TRBJ2-1; v_gene: TRBV5-1; d_gene: NA
CDR3nt: TGTGCCAGCTCACCCGGACTAGCGGGAGGGTCTGGGGCCAACGTCCTGACTTTC; CDR3aa: CASSPGLAGGSGANVLTF; abundance: NA; j_gene: TRBJ2-6; v_gene: TRBV18; d_gene: TRBD2
CDR3nt: TGTGCCACCAGTGAAGCGGGAGATCCGGCCAAAAACATTCAGTACTTC; CDR3aa: CATSEAGDPAKNIQYF; abundance: NA; j_gene: TRBJ2-4; v_gene: TRBV24-1; d_gene: TRBD2
CDR3nt: TGCGCCAGCAGCTTGGCCGGCAGGGGGCCCAATGAAAAACTGTTTTTT; CDR3aa: CASSLAGRGPNEKLFF; abundance: NA; j_gene: TRBJ1-4; v_gene: TRBV5-1; d_gene: TRBD1
CDR3nt: TGTGCCAGCAGCTTGGCCGGGGGGTCCAACACTGAAGCTTTCTTT; CDR3aa: CASSLAGGSNTEAFF; abundance: once; j_gene: TRBJ1-1; v_gene: TRBV5-4; d_gene: NA
CDR3nt: TGTGCCAGCAGCCAAGACAGGGGGCTAGGTGAGCAGTACTTC; CDR3aa: CASSQDRGLGEQYF; abundance: NA; j_gene: TRBJ2-7; v_gene: TRBV5-6; d_gene: TRBD1
CDR3nt: TGTGCCAGCAGCGTAACCTCCAGTGGCAGCGGGAGGGGCAATGAGCAGTTCTTC; CDR3aa: CASSVTSSGSGRGNEQFF; abundance: NA; j_gene: TRBJ2-1; v_gene: TRBV9; d_gene: TRBD2
CDR3nt: TGTGCCAGCAGTGAGCCGGGACAGGGTAATGAAGCTTTCTTT; CDR3aa: CASSEPGQGNEAFF; abundance: NA; j_gene: TRBJ1-1; v_gene: TRBV6-1; d_gene: TRBD1
CDR3nt: TGTGCCAGCAGTAACACAGGGGCGTCCTACGAGCAGTACTTC; CDR3aa: CASSNTGASYEQYF; abundance: once; j_gene: TRBJ2-7; v_gene: TRBV6-5; d_gene: TRBD1
CDR3nt: TGTGCCAGCAGTGGGGGGACTAGCGTCAATGAGCAGTTCTTC; CDR3aa: CASSGGTSVNEQFF; abundance: NA; j_gene: TRBJ2-1; v_gene: TRBV2; d_gene: TRBD2
CDR3nt: TGTGCCAGCAGCCAAGCCACGGGACAGGGGTATGAAAAACTGTTTTTT; CDR3aa: CASSQATGQGYEKLFF; abundance: NA; j_gene: TRBJ1-4; v_gene: TRBV3-1/TRBV3-2; d_gene: TRBD1
CDR3nt: TGCAGCGCATTCCCAACAATTCCGAACACTGAAGCTTTCTTT; CDR3aa: CSAFPTIPNTEAFF; abundance: NA; j_gene: TRBJ1-1; v_gene: TRBV29-1; d_gene: NA
CDR3nt: TGTGCCAGCTCACCACCTACCGGGGTCATACGGGGCTACACCTTC; CDR3aa: CASSPPTGVIRGYTF; abundance: NA; j_gene: TRBJ1-2; v_gene: TRBV18; d_gene: NA
CDR3nt: TGTGCCATCAGGGGGGACAGCCTCACTGAAGCTTTCTTT; CDR3aa: CAIRGDSLTEAFF; abundance: NA; j_gene: TRBJ1-1; v_gene: TRBV10-3; d_gene: TRBD1
CDR3nt: TGTGCCAGCTCCCGCGGACAGGTCAACTCTGGAAACACCATATATTTT; CDR3aa: CASSRGQVNSGNTIYF; abundance: NA; j_gene: TRBJ1-3; v_gene: TRBV18; d_gene: TRBD1
CDR3nt: TGTGCCATCAGTGAGCAGGGGGCGCGTAATTCACCCCTCCACTTT; CDR3aa: CAISEQGARNSPLHF; abundance: once; j_gene: TRBJ1-6; v_gene: TRBV10-3; d_gene: TRBD1
CDR3nt: TGTGCCAGCTCACCTAGACAGTTCATCACTGAAGCTTTCTTT; CDR3aa: CASSPRQFITEAFF; abundance: NA; j_gene: TRBJ1-1; v_gene: TRBV18; d_gene: NA
CDR3nt: TGCGCCAGCAGCTTGGGGCCTAGCGGGAGGGGGAATGAGCAGTTCTTC; CDR3aa: CASSLGPSGRGNEQFF; abundance: NA; j_gene: TRBJ2-1; v_gene: TRBV5-1; d_gene: TRBD2
CDR3nt: TGTGCCAGCAGTTACTCAGTTACTGTCAGGGAGCTGTTTTTT; CDR3aa: CASSYSVTVRELFF; abundance: NA; j_gene: TRBJ2-2; v_gene: TRBV6-6; d_gene: NA
CDR3nt: TGTGCCAGCAGCCAAGTCCAGAGGGATGGCTACACCTTC; CDR3aa: CASSQVQRDGYTF; abundance: NA; j_gene: TRBJ1-2; v_gene: TRBV3-1/TRBV3-2; d_gene: NA
CDR3nt: TGTGCCAGTACCCCACGGGGGACAGGGTACACTGAAGCTTTCTTT; CDR3aa: CASTPRGTGYTEAFF; abundance: few; j_gene: TRBJ1-1; v_gene: TRBV19; d_gene: TRBD1
CDR3nt: TGTGCCAGCAGCTTTACGGAGGATCAGCCCCAGCATTTT; CDR3aa: CASSFTEDQPQHF; abundance: NA; j_gene: TRBJ1-5; v_gene: TRBV7-9; d_gene: NA
CDR3nt: TGTGCCAGCAGCTTAGCCCCGGGGAGCAATCAGCCCCAGCATTTT; CDR3aa: CASSLAPGSNQPQHF; abundance: NA; j_gene: TRBJ1-5; v_gene: TRBV13; d_gene: NA
CDR3nt: TGTGCCAGCAGGGGGTCGCGGGGCACAGATACGCAGTATTTT; CDR3aa: CASRGSRGTDTQYF; abundance: NA; j_gene: TRBJ2-3; v_gene: TRBV2; d_gene: NA
CDR3nt: TGTGCCAGCAGCTTGCGCACTGAAGCTTTCTTT; CDR3aa: CASSLRTEAFF; abundance: NA; j_gene: TRBJ1-1; v_gene: TRBV5-4; d_gene: NA
CDR3nt: TGTGCCAGCAGTTACGGCAGGGAGAACACTGAAGCTTTCTTT; CDR3aa: CASSYGRENTEAFF; abundance: NA; j_gene: TRBJ1-1; v_gene: TRBV6-5; d_gene: NA
CDR3nt: TGCGCCAGCAGCCAAGACCCTTCGGGCAATCAGCCCCAGCATTTT; CDR3aa: CASSQDPSGNQPQHF; abundance: NA; j_gene: TRBJ1-5; v_gene: TRBV4-3; d_gene: NA
CDR3nt: TGTGCCATCAGTGTGGCAGGCCTTAACTATGGCTACACCTTC; CDR3aa: CAISVAGLNYGYTF; abundance: NA; j_gene: TRBJ1-2; v_gene: TRBV10-3; d_gene: NA
CDR3nt: TGTGCCAGCAGCTTAGCGGAGGGAAATGAAAAACTGTTTTTT; CDR3aa: CASSLAEGNEKLFF; abundance: once; j_gene: TRBJ1-4; v_gene: TRBV7-9; d_gene: NA
CDR3nt: TGTGCCAGCAGCCTATCCGGGACAGGGGTACTTGGAAACACCATATATTTT; CDR3aa: CASSLSGTGVLGNTIYF; abundance: NA; j_gene: TRBJ1-3; v_gene: TRBV7-9; d_gene: TRBD1
CDR3nt: TGCAGCGTTGAGTTAGGGAGGGGCACCGAGCAGTACTTC; CDR3aa: CSVELGRGTEQYF; abundance: NA; j_gene: TRBJ2-7; v_gene: TRBV29-1; d_gene: TRBD2
CDR3nt: TGCGCCAGCAGCCACCGTCAGGATCCCAGAGGGGAAAAACTGTTTTTT; CDR3aa: CASSHRQDPRGEKLFF; abundance: NA; j_gene: TRBJ1-4; v_gene: TRBV4-3; d_gene: NA
CDR3nt: TGTGCCAGTACCCCCGGAGGACTAGCGGGAGGGCCGGGCTCCTACAATGAGCAGTTCTTC; CDR3aa: CASTPGGLAGGPGSYNEQFF; abundance: NA; j_gene: TRBJ2-1; v_gene: TRBV19; d_gene: TRBD2
CDR3nt: TGCGCCAGCAGCTTGCCACAAAACACTGAAGCTTTCTTT; CDR3aa: CASSLPQNTEAFF; abundance: NA; j_gene: TRBJ1-1; v_gene: TRBV5-1; d_gene: NA
CDR3nt: TGCGCCAGCAGCGCAGGGACACCAGATACGCAGTATTTT; CDR3aa: CASSAGTPDTQYF; abundance: NA; j_gene: TRBJ2-3; v_gene: TRBV5-1; d_gene: NA
CDR3nt: TGTGCCAGTAGTTCCGGACTAGCGGGACTTGAGCAGTTCTTC; CDR3aa: CASSSGLAGLEQFF; abundance: NA; j_gene: TRBJ2-1; v_gene: TRBV19; d_gene: TRBD2
CDR3nt: TGTGCCAGCAGTACTAGCGGGAGTAACGAGCAGTACTTC; CDR3aa: CASSTSGSNEQYF; abundance: NA; j_gene: TRBJ2-7; v_gene: TRBV3-1/TRBV3-2; d_gene: TRBD2
CDR3nt: TGTGCCAGCCTCTCGGCAGGATCACTTTATGGCTACACCTTC; CDR3aa: CASLSAGSLYGYTF; abundance: once; j_gene: TRBJ1-2; v_gene: TRBV6-5; d_gene: NA
CDR3nt: TGTGCCAGCAGTTATGCGACCGGGACTAGCGGCGATAGGGCCTACAATGAGCAGTTCTTC; CDR3aa: CASSYATGTSGDRAYNEQFF; abundance: NA; j_gene: TRBJ2-1; v_gene: TRBV28; d_gene: TRBD2
CDR3nt: TGTGCCAGCAGCCTTAGAGGCCAAGGGGTCAACGAGCAGTACTTC; CDR3aa: CASSLRGQGVNEQYF; abundance: NA; j_gene: TRBJ2-7; v_gene: TRBV11-2; d_gene: NA
CDR3nt: TGTGCCAGCAGCGATCGACAGGCTTGGGAAGCTTTCTTT; CDR3aa: CASSDRQAWEAFF; abundance: NA; j_gene: TRBJ1-1; v_gene: TRBV2; d_gene: NA
CDR3nt: TGTGCCAGCACTCGAGGGAGGGGGGCCAGGTCAGATACGCAGTATTTT; CDR3aa: CASTRGRGARSDTQYF; abundance: NA; j_gene: TRBJ2-3; v_gene: TRBV5-6; d_gene: NA
CDR3nt: TGTGCCAGCAGCTTTCGAAGGGACAGGGAAACCGGGGAGCTGTTTTTT; CDR3aa: CASSFRRDRETGELFF; abundance: NA; j_gene: TRBJ2-2; v_gene: TRBV5-5; d_gene: TRBD1
CDR3nt: TGCGCCAGCAGCGGGACTCCCTCGTTGCAGGCAGGGTATGGCTACACCTTC; CDR3aa: CASSGTPSLQAGYGYTF; abundance: NA; j_gene: TRBJ1-2; v_gene: TRBV5-1; d_gene: NA
CDR3nt: TGTGCCAGCAGTTACTCCGGTAGGCGGACACCGTACGAGCAGTACTTC; CDR3aa: CASSYSGRRTPYEQYF; abundance: NA; j_gene: TRBJ2-7; v_gene: TRBV6-5; d_gene: NA